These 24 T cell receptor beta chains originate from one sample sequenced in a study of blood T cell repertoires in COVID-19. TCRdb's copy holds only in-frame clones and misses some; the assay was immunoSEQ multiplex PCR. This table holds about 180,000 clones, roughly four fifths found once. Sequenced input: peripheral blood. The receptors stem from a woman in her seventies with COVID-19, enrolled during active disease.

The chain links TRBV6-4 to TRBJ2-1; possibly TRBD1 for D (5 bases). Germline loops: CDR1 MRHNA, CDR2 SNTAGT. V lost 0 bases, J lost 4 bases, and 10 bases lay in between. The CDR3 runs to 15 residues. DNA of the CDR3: TGTGCCAGCAGTGACTCAAGGGGCCCATACAATGAGCAGTTCTTC. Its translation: CASSDSRGPYNEQFF.

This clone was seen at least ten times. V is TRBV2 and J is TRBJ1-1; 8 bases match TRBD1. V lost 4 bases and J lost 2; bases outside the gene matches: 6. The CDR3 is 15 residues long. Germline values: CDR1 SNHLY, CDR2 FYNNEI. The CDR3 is CASSGTGGGNTEAFF. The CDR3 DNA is TGTGCCAGCAGTGGAACAGGGGGAGGTAACACTGAAGCTTTCTTT.

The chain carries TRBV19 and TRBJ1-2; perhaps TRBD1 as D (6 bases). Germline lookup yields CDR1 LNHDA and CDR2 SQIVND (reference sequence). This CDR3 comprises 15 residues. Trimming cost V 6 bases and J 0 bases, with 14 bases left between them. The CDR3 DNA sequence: TGTGCCAGTAGGAAAGACAGGATAGCTAACTATGGCTACACCTTC. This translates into CASRKDRIANYGYTF.

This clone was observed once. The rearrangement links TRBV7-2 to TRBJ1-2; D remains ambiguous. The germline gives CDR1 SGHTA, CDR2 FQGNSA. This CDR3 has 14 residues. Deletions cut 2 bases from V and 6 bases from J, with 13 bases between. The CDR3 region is CASSLSLGGNGYTF. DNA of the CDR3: TGTGCCAGCAGCTTATCGTTGGGAGGGAATGGCTACACCTTC.

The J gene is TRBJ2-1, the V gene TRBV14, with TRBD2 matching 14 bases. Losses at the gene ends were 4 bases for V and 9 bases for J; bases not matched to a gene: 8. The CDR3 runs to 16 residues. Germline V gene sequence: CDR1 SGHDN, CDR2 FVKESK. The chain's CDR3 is CASSPQGLAGVAEQFF. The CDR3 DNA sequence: TGTGCCAGCAGCCCCCAGGGACTAGCGGGAGTCGCTGAGCAGTTCTTC.

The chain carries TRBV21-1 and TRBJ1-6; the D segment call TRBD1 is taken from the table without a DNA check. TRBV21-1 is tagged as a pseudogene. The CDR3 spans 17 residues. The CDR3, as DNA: TGTGCCAGCAGACCTAGGGGAGAACAGGGGAGAAGTTCACCCCTCCACTTT. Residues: CASRPRGEQGRSSPLHF.

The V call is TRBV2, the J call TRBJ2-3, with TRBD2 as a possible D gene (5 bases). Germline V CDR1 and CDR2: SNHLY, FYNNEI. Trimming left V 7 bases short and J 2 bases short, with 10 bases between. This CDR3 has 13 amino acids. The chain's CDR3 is CASKRELTDTQYF. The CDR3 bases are TGTGCCAGCAAGAGGGAGCTCACAGATACGCAGTATTTT.

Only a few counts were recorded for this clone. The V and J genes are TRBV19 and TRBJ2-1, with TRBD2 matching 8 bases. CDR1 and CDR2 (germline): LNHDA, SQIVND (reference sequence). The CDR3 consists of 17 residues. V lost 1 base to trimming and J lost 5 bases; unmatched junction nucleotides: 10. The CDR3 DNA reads TGTGCCAGTAGTATAGTTACTAGCGGACGGCTCAACAATGAGCAGTTCTTC. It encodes CASSIVTSGRLNNEQFF.

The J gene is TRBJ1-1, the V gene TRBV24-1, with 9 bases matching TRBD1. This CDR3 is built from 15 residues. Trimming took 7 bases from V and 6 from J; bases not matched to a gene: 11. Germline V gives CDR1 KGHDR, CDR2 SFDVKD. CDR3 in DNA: TGTGCCACCAGAAAAGGACAGGGGACGAGCGCTGAAGCTTTCTTT. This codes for CATRKGQGTSAEAFF.

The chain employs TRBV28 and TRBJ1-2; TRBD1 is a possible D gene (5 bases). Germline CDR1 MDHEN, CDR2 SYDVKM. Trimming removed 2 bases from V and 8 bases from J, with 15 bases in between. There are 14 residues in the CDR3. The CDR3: CASSLTTATGGYTF. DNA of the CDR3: TGTGCCAGCAGTTTAACGACAGCGACCGGCGGCTACACCTTC.

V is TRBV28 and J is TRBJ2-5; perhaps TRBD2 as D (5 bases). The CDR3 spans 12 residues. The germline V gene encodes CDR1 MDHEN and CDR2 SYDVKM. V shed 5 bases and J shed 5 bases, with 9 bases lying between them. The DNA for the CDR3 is TGTGCCAGCAGTGGCGGGCTCGAGACCCAGTACTTC. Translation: CASSGGLETQYF.

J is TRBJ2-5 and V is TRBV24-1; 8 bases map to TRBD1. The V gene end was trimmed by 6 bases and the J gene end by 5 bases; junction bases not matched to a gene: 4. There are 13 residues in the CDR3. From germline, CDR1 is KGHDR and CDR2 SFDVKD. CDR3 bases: TGTGCCACCAGTTCTGCAGGGGGCGAGACCCAGTACTTC. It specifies CATSSAGGETQYF.

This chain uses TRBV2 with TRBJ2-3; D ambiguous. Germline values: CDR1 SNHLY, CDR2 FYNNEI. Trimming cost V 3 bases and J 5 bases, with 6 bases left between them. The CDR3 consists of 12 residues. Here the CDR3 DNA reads TGTGCCAGCAGTGAGAGTGGAGATACGCAGTATTTT. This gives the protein CASSESGDTQYF.

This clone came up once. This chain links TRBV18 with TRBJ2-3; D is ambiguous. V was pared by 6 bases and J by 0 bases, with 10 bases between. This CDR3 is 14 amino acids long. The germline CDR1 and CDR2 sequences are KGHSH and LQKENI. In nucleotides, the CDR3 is TGTGCCAGCTCGTACTTGTTTAGCACAGATACGCAGTATTTT. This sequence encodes CASSYLFSTDTQYF.

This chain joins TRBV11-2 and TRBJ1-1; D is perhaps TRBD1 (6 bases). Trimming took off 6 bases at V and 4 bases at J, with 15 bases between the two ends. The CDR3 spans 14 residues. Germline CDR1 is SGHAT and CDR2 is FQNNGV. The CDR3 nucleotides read TGTGCCAGCAGTTCAGGGGAAGGGGGCACTGAAGCTTTCTTT. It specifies CASSSGEGGTEAFF.

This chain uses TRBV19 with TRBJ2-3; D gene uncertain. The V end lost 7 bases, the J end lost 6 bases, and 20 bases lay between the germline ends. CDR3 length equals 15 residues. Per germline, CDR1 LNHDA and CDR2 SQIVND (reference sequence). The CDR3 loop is CASTPRPGTLDTQYF. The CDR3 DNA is TGTGCCAGTACCCCCCGGCCAGGCACTTTGGATACGCAGTATTTT.

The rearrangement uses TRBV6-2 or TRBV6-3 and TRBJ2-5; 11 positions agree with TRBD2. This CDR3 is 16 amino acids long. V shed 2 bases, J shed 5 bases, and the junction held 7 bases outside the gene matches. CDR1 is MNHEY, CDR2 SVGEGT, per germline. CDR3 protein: CASSYGSPSGRETQYF. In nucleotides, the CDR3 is TGTGCCAGCAGTTACGGATCGCCTAGCGGGAGGGAGACCCAGTACTTC.

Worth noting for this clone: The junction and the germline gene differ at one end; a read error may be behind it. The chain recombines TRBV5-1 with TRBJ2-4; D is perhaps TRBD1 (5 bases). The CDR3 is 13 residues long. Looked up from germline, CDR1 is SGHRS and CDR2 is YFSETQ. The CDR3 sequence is CASTLGPGNIQYF. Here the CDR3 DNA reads TGCGCCAGCACCTTGGGCCCAGGGAACATTCAGTACTTC.

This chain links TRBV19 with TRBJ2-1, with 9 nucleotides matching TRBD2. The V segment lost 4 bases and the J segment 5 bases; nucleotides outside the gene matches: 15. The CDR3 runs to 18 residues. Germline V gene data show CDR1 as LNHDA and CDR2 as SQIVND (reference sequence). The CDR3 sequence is CASSSQSAGGQSNNEQFF. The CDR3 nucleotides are TGTGCCAGTAGTAGCCAAAGTGCGGGAGGGCAGTCTAACAATGAGCAGTTCTTC.

CDR3 sequence (DNA): TGTGCCAGCAGCCCTGGACAGGGGGCGCTGAGTGGTGAAAAACTGTTTTTT. Protein: CASSPGQGALSGEKLFF. The chain has TRBV5-8 and TRBJ1-4; 11 nucleotides match TRBD1. J gave up 7 bases and V 4 bases, and 12 bases lay outside the gene matches. Germline V CDR1 and CDR2: SGHTS, YDEGEE. The CDR3 length is 17 residues.

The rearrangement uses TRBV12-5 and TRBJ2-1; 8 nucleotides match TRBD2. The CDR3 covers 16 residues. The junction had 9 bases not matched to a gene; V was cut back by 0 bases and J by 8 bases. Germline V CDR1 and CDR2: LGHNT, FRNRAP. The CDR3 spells CASGLVRLAGRDEQFF. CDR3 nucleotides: TGTGCTAGTGGTTTGGTACGGTTAGCGGGACGGGATGAGCAGTTCTTC.

The CDR3 DNA follows: TGTGCCAGTACCCGATACGGGACAGGGTCTGGGGCCAACGTCCTGACTTTC. Protein: CASTRYGTGSGANVLTF. The rearrangement uses TRBV19 and TRBJ2-6; 9 nucleotides align to TRBD1. Germline trimming cut 7 bases from V and 1 base from J; bases unmatched to any gene: 8. The CDR3 is made up of 17 amino acids. The germline CDR1 and CDR2 sequences are LNHDA and SQIVND (reference sequence).

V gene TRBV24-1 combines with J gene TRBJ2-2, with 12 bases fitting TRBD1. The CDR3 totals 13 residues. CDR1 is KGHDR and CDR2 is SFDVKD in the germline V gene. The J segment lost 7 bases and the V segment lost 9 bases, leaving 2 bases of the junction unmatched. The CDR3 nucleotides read TGTGCCACCGGGACAGGGGGCGGCGGGGAGCTGTTTTTT. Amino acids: CATGTGGGGELFF.

DNA for the CDR3: TGCGCCAGCAGCCTTTATGCCGGGGAGGATTACTCCTACGAGCAGTACTTC. This sequence encodes CASSLYAGEDYSYEQYF. The chain carries TRBV4-3 and TRBJ2-7; tentatively, D is TRBD2 (6 bases). V dropped 4 bases and J dropped 0 bases, with 19 bases sitting between them. Germline V gene sequence: CDR1 LGHNA, CDR2 YSLEER. This CDR3 is 17 amino acids long.